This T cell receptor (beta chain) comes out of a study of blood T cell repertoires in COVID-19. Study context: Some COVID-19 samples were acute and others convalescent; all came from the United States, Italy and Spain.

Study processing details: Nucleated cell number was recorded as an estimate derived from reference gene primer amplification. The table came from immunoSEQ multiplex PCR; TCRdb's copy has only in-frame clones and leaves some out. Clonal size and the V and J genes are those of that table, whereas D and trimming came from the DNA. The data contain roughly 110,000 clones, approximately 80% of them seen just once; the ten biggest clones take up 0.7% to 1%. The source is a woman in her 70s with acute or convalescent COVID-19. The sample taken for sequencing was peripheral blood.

DNA of the CDR3: TGTGCCAGCAGTTTAATTCAGGGGACCACGAACACTGAAGCTTTCTTT. Protein product: CASSLIQGTTNTEAFF. This chain uses TRBV28 with TRBJ1-1; possible D gene TRBD1, 6 bases. This CDR3 contains 16 residues. V lost 2 bases to trimming and J lost 1 base, with 14 bases between them. The germline gives CDR1 MDHEN, CDR2 SYDVKM.